This T cell receptor (beta chain) came from a study of cytomegalovirus exposure and HLA in healthy donors. The assay was immunoSEQ multiplex PCR, and TCRdb's table has in-frame clones only and misses some. The profile shows tens of thousands of clones, 90% to 95% of them singletons. Trimming removed 5 bases at V and 7 bases at J, with 14 bases between. Per germline, CDR1 KGHSH and CDR2 LQKENI. This CDR3 is built from 14 residues. This chain links TRBV18 with TRBJ1-4; possibly TRBD1 for D (6 bases). Sequenced material: PBMCs. This clonotype was obtained from a man between 18 and 35 years old in good health and CMV-seropositive. DNA of the CDR3: TGTGCCAGCTCAAGTACAGGGTCTAGTGAAAAACTGTTTTTT. It specifies CASSSTGSSEKLFF.